This T cell receptor beta chain was sequenced in a study of blood T cell repertoires in COVID-19. Whole-study context: From the United States, Italy and Spain came samples of acute and convalescent COVID-19.

This table comes from immunoSEQ multiplex PCR, and its TCRdb copy is limited to in-frame clones, with some not included. Found here are approximately 220,000 clones, roughly 84% of them singletons; the top ten hold 5.5% to 7.5%. Trimming pared 2 bases from V and 4 bases from J, leaving 6 bases between. In germline, CDR1 is GTSNPN, CDR2 SVGIG (reference sequence). The CDR3 length is 12 residues. Across about two dozen US areas, participants ranged in age from roughly 18 to 89 years. Allocation to cohorts depended on clinical history reported by the participants. V usage is TRBV30 and J usage is TRBJ2-1; D gene ambiguous. The TCR was taken from a woman in her thirties or forties who had recovered from COVID-19. Specimen: PBMCs or T cells enriched from blood (not recorded which). The chain's CDR3 is CAWSPRYNEQFF. As DNA, the CDR3 is TGTGCCTGGAGTCCCAGGTACAATGAGCAGTTCTTC.